A single T cell receptor (beta chain) is shown here with its context. Its antigen remains unidentified. The V and J ends lost 3 bases and 2 bases respectively, with 9 bases between them. Germline CDR1 is SGHTA and CDR2 is FQGNSA. CDR3 size: 14 residues. The sample belongs to a study of OX40 agonist ivuxolimab in advanced cancers. Whole-study findings and limits: On average, CD8+ T cells showed a greater number of expanded clones than CD4+. At 0.1 to 3.0 mg/kg and by week 6, CD4+ and CD8+ T cells in the blood had expanded clonally.

Collection of blood occurred at baseline, at cycle 4 day 1, and at cycle 7 day 1. Profiled with immunoSEQ multiplex PCR; TCRdb holds only in-frame clones, not every one. Found here are 70,000 to 95,000 clones, approximately 91% of them singletons; the top ten hold 0.71%. This chain joins TRBV7-2 and TRBJ2-3; D is undetermined. This receptor was taken from an adult with an advanced solid tumor such as melanoma, head and neck, liver or kidney cancer. Sample: CD4+ or CD8+ T cells sorted from blood, taken in a trial of the OX40 agonist ivuxolimab. Here the CDR3 reads CASSFSDSTDTQYF. CDR3 bases: TGTGCCAGCAGCTTTTCCGACTCCACAGATACGCAGTATTTT.